This entry lists 13 T cell receptor beta chains sequenced from one sample in a study of shared clonotypes between healthy human individuals. Assay: immunoSEQ multiplex PCR; the TCRdb copy retains only in-frame clones and omits some. The data contain 2 million to 2.5 million clones, approximately 95% of them singletons. The sample consisted of naive CD4+ T cells sorted from blood. Regarding subset: CD45RA+ positively selected. The receptors here all came from a man younger than 35 in good health.

The CDR3 nucleotides are TGTGCCATCAGTGGTTCGACGGGGGGGTACCAAGAGACCCAGTACTTC. Encoded protein: CAISGSTGGYQETQYF. The chain combines TRBV10-3 with TRBJ2-5; 8 bases are shared with TRBD2. Looked up from germline, CDR1 is ENHRY and CDR2 is SYGVKD. CDR3 size: 16 residues. Trimming took 4 bases from V and 0 from J; bases not matched to a gene: 7.

The rearrangement links TRBV18 to TRBJ2-6; D unresolved. Germline V gene data show CDR1 as KGHSH and CDR2 as LQKENI. V was shortened by 3 bases and J by 1 base, with 7 bases between the two germline ends. The CDR3 has 15 residues. CDR3 nucleotide sequence: TGTGCCAGCTCACCTATAGTGTCTGGGGCCAACGTCCTGACTTTC. It codes for CASSPIVSGANVLTF.

V gene TRBV7-9 combines with J gene TRBJ1-1; D not certain. The length of the CDR3 is 13 residues. Germline V gene sequence: CDR1 SEHNR, CDR2 FQNEAQ (reference sequence). Trimming took 3 bases from V and 1 from J, leaving 6 bases between them. CDR3 nucleotide sequence: TGTGCCAGCAGCTTTGCCCCGAACACTGAAGCTTTCTTT. It is translated as CASSFAPNTEAFF.

The genes are TRBV27 and TRBJ1-4; no clear D gene. Germline V gene sequence: CDR1 MNHEY, CDR2 SMNVEV (reference sequence). The CDR3 extends over 13 amino acids. V lost 3 bases and J 8 bases, leaving 10 bases between the germline ends. The CDR3 is CASSFFENEKLFF. The CDR3, as DNA: TGTGCCAGCAGTTTTTTCGAGAACGAAAAACTGTTTTTT.

The genes are TRBV7-2 and TRBJ1-2; no reliable D call. The CDR3 sequence is 14 residues long. The germline CDR1 and CDR2 sequences are SGHTA and FQGNSA. V was cut by 1 base and J by 4 bases, with 10 bases left in between. The CDR3 region is CASSLGNPLYGYTF. The DNA of the CDR3 is TGTGCCAGCAGCTTAGGAAATCCACTCTATGGCTACACCTTC.

The chain combines TRBV7-9 with TRBJ1-4; 9 bases agree with TRBD1. From germline, CDR1 is SEHNR and CDR2 FQNEAQ (reference sequence). Trimming took 3 bases from V and 6 from J; bases not matched to a gene: 5. The CDR3 consists of 15 residues. CDR3 amino acids: CASSFGDREYEKLFF. The DNA of the CDR3 is TGTGCCAGCAGCTTTGGGGACAGGGAATATGAAAAACTGTTTTTT.

The rearrangement joins TRBV5-1 to TRBJ2-2, with TRBD1 matching over 11 bases. The junction had 7 bases not matched to a gene; V was cut back by 4 bases and J by 5 bases. CDR3 length: 16 residues. The germline V gene has CDR1 SGHRS and CDR2 YFSETQ. The CDR3 DNA is TGCGCCAGCAGCCCTCCGGGGACAGGGGGTACCGGGGAGCTGTTTTTT. Translation gives CASSPPGTGGTGELFF.

CDR3 sequence reads: CASSLRDTLMNTEAFF. As DNA, the CDR3 is TGTGCCAGCAGCTTACGAGACACCCTAATGAACACTGAAGCTTTCTTT. The chain is built from TRBV7-8 and TRBJ1-1; D ambiguous. V lost 2 bases, J lost 0 bases, and 13 bases lay in between. The germline CDR1 and CDR2 sequences are SGHVS and FQNEAQ. This CDR3 is 16 amino acids long.

This clone occurred once. The chain has TRBV10-3 and TRBJ1-1; D possibly corresponds to TRBD1 (6 bases). The CDR3 totals 15 residues. V dropped 3 bases and J dropped 1 base, with 12 bases sitting between them. From germline, CDR1 is ENHRY and CDR2 SYGVKD. The CDR3 reads CAISEGQLKNTEAFF. The CDR3 DNA reads as TGTGCCATCAGTGAAGGACAGCTCAAGAACACTGAAGCTTTCTTT.

This clone was counted a single time. The chain couples TRBV9 to TRBJ2-1; 7 bases agree with TRBD1. Trimming cost V 3 bases and J 7 bases; bases outside gene matches: 7. Germline V lookup: CDR1 SGDLS, CDR2 YYNGEE. The CDR3 extends over 14 amino acids. The CDR3 region has the DNA TGTGCCAGCAGCGAGCGGACAGGAGTGAATGAGCAGTTCTTC. Translated, it gives CASSERTGVNEQFF.

Here the CDR3 reads CASSLEGSRTQPQHF. CDR3 nucleotides: TGCGCCAGCAGCTTGGAGGGTAGTAGAACTCAGCCCCAGCATTTT. The chain joins TRBV5-1 to TRBJ1-5; D is unresolved. The length of the CDR3 is 15 residues. Germline-derived CDR1 and CDR2 are SGHRS and YFSETQ. V dropped 0 bases and J dropped 6 bases, with 13 bases sitting between them.

The chain employs TRBV7-9 and TRBJ2-7; D is undetermined. This CDR3 region has 13 residues. V was pared by 10 bases and J by 2 bases, with 15 bases between. CDR1 and CDR2 from the germline V gene are SEHNR and FQNEAQ (reference sequence). CDR3 nucleotide sequence: TGTGCCACCTTCAGAGAAGGAGCCTACGAGCAGTACTTC. This codes for CATFREGAYEQYF.

This clone turned up a few times. This rearrangement joins TRBV28 to TRBJ2-2, with D unresolved. Between the trimmed V and J ends, which lost 3 bases and 1 base, there was a span of 3 bases. The germline CDR1 and CDR2 sequences are MDHEN and SYDVKM. The CDR3 is 13 amino acids. The CDR3 region is CASSFQNTGELFF. Here the CDR3 DNA reads TGTGCCAGCAGTTTTCAGAACACCGGGGAGCTGTTTTTT.